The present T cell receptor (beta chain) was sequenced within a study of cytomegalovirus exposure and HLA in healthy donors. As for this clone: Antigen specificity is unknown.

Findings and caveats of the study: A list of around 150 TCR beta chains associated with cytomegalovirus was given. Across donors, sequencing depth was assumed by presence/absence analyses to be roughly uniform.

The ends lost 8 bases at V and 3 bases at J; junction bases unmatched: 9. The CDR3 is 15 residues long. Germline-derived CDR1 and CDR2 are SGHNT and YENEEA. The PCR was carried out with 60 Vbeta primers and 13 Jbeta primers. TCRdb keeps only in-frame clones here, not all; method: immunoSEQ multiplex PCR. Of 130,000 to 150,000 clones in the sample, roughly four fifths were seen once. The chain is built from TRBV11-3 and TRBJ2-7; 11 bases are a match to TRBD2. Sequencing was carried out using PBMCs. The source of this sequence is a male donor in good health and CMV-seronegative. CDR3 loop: CASRSGRAGVYEQYF. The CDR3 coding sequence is TGTGCCAGCCGTAGCGGGAGGGCGGGGGTCTACGAGCAGTACTTC.